The sequence of this T cell receptor beta chain was determined in a study of read filtering for tumor transcriptome and immune sequencing. Study-wide background: RNA-seq yielded only about 75 to 1,300 TCR reads, IR-seq about 3.5 to 11 million. Study-wide findings and caveats: RNA-seq captured clonotypes less deeply and reliably than IR-seq. Correlation between methods rose after single-read clonotypes were removed. Sorted CD138-negative bone marrow cells were not purified T cells.

This clonotype was detected ten times or more. Its target is not known. The CDR3 is 12 amino acids. Germline V gene data show CDR1 as SQVTM and CDR2 as ANQGSEA. Trimming removed 5 bases at V and 6 bases at J, with 12 bases between. From 300 to 450 ng of RNA, a library with molecular barcoded alpha/delta and beta/gamma adaptors was made. TCRdb redid the calling of the reads with MiXCR, one entry per CDR3 protein. The repertoire holds approximately 41,000 distinct CDR3 sequences, with 13% as singletons. The sequence was obtained from a donor at least 40 years old with multiple myeloma. What was sequenced was a population of CD138-negative cells sorted from bone marrow. The chain carries TRBV29-1 and TRBJ2-3; D is uncertain. The CDR3 DNA reads as TGCAGCGTTCGGGCCATCTTGGATACGCAGTATTTT. Amino acids: CSVRAILDTQYF.